This T cell receptor beta chain was recovered during a study of T cell changes during pregnancy in multiple sclerosis. Trimming shortened V by 1 base and J by 4 bases, and 5 bases separated the two germline ends. In germline, CDR1 is SNHLY, CDR2 FYNNEI. The CDR3 covers 13 residues. This clone appeared a single time. Measured with immunoSEQ multiplex PCR; TCRdb has only the in-frame clones, and not every one. The table has roughly 60,000 clones, about 90% seen once. The sample consisted of peripheral blood, taken in the second trimester of pregnancy. The clonotype comes from a female donor in good health, enrolled as a control in a pregnancy study. J is TRBJ1-3 and V is TRBV2; D is ambiguous. The CDR3 sequence: CASSEDRGNTIYF. CDR3 nucleotide sequence: TGTGCCAGCAGTGAAGACAGAGGAAACACCATATATTTT.